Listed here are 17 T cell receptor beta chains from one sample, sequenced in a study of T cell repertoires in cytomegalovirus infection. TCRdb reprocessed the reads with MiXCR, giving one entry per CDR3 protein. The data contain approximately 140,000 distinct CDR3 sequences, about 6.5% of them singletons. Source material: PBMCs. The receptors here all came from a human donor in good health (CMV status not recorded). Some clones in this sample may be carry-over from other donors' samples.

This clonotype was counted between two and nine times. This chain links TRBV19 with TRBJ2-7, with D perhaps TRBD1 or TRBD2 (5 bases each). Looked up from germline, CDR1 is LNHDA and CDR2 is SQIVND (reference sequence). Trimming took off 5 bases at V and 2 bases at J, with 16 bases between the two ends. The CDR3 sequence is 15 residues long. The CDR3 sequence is CASSPRDGATYEQYF. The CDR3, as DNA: TGTGCCAGTAGTCCAAGGGACGGCGCCACCTACGAGCAGTACTTC.

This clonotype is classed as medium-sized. CDR3 in amino acids: CASSNRQSGYTF. CDR3 nucleotides: TGTGCCAGCAGTAATCGACAGTCGGGCTACACCTTC. V gene TRBV28 combines with J gene TRBJ1-2; D possibly corresponds to TRBD1 (5 bases). With 5 bases removed from V and 8 bases from J, the gap between germline ends came to 12 bases. The CDR3 has 12 amino acids. Germline V gene data show CDR1 as MDHEN and CDR2 as SYDVKM.

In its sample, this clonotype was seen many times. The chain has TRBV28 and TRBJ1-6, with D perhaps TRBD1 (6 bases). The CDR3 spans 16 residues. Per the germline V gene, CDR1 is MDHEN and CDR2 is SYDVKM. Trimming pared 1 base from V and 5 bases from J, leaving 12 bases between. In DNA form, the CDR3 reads TGTGCCAGCAGTTTATTGGGTGGGGGCAATAATTCACCCCTCCACTTT. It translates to CASSLLGGGNNSPLHF.

The CDR3 DNA follows: TGTGCCAGCAGTTTATTGGGAACTGGGGCCAACGTCCTGACTTTC. Amino acids: CASSLLGTGANVLTF. The chain employs TRBV28 and TRBJ2-6; D gene unclear. Per the germline V gene, CDR1 is MDHEN and CDR2 is SYDVKM. V was clipped by 1 base and J by 2 bases, with 6 bases between them. The CDR3 length is 15 residues.

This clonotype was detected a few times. CDR3 DNA: TGCAGTGCTAGAGGAGGCGGGGGGAGAACCGGGGAGCTGTTTTTT. Translating gives CSARGGGGRTGELFF. The V call is TRBV20-1, the J call TRBJ2-2; TRBD2 aligns across 8 bases. The J segment lost 5 bases and the V segment lost 1 base, leaving 6 bases of the junction unmatched. The CDR3 has 15 residues. Germline V CDR1 and CDR2: DFQATT, SNEGSKA (reference sequence).

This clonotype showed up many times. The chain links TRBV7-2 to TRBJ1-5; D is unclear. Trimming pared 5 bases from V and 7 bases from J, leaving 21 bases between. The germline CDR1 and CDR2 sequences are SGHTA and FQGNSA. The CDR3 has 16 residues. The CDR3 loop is CASSPTGSGLGQPQHF. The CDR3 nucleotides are TGTGCCAGCAGCCCTACCGGGTCGGGCCTCGGGCAGCCCCAGCATTTT.

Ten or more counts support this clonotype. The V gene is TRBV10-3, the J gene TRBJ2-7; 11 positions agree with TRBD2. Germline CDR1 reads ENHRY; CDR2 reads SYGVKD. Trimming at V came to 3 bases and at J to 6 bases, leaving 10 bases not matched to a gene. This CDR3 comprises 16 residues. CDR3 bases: TGTGCCATCAGTGAAGGGATAGCGGGGGGGCCCGGCGAGCAGTACTTC. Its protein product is CAISEGIAGGPGEQYF.

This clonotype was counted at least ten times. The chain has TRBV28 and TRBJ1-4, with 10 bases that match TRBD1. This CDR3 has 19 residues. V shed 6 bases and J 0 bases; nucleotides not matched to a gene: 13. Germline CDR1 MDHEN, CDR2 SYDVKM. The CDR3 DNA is TGTGCCAGCAGCGAAATCATGACAGGGGGCCTAACAACTAATGAAAAACTGTTTTTT. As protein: CASSEIMTGGLTTNEKLFF.

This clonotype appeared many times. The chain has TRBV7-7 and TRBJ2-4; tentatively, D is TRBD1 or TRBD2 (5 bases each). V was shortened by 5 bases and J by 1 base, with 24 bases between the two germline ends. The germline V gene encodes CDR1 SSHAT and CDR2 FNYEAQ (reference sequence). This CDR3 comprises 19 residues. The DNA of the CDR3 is TGTGCCAGCAGCCTAATGGGGGAAGGCCCTCTGGGGGCCAAAAACATTCAGTACTTC. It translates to CASSLMGEGPLGAKNIQYF.

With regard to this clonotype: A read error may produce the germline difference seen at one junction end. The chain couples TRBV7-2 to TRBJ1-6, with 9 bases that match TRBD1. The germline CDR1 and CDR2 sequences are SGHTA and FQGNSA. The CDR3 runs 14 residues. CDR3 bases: TGTGCCAGCAGCTCGGGACAGGGAAATTTACCCCTCCACTTT. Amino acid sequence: CASSSGQGNLPLHF.

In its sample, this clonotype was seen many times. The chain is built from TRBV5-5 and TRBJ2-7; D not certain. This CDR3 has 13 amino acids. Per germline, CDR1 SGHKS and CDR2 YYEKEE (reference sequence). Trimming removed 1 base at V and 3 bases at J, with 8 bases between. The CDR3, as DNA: TGTGCCAGCAGCTTGAACTCAATCTACGAGCAGTACTTC. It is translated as CASSLNSIYEQYF.

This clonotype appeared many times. CDR3 sequence reads: CASSSWEGDDNEQFF. The CDR3 region has the DNA TGTGCCAGCAGTTCCTGGGAGGGGGATGACAATGAGCAGTTCTTC. This sequence joins TRBV6-2 or TRBV6-3 and TRBJ2-1; TRBD2 is a possible D gene (7 bases). Trimming removed 4 bases at V and 5 bases at J, with 15 bases between. This CDR3 comprises 15 residues. CDR1 and CDR2 (germline): MNHEY, SVGEGT.

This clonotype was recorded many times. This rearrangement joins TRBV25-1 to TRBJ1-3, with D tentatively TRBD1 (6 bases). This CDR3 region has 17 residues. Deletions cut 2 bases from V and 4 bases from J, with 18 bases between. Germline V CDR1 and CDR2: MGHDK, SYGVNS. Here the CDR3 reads CASSEAATGKRGNTIYF. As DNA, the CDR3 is TGTGCCAGCAGTGAAGCCGCCACAGGGAAAAGAGGAAACACCATATATTTT. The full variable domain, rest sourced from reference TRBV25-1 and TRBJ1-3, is EADIYQTPRYLVIGTGKKITLECSQTMGHDKMYWYQQDPGMELHLIHYSYGVNSTEKGDLSSESTVSRIRTEHFPLTLESARPSHTSQYLCASSEAATGKRGNTIYFGEGSWLTVV.

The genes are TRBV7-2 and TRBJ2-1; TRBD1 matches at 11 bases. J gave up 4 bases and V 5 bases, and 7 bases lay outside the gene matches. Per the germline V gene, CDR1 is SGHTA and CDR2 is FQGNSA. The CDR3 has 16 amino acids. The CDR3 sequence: CASSGTGTGGYNEQFF. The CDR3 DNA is TGTGCCAGCAGCGGAACCGGGACAGGGGGGTACAATGAGCAGTTCTTC. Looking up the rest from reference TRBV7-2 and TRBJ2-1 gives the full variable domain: GAGVSQSPSNKVTEKGKDVELRCDPISGHTALYWYRQSLGQGLEFLIYFQGNSAPDKSGLPSDRFSAERTGGSVSTLTIQRTQQEDSAVYLCASSGTGTGGYNEQFFGPGTRLTVL.

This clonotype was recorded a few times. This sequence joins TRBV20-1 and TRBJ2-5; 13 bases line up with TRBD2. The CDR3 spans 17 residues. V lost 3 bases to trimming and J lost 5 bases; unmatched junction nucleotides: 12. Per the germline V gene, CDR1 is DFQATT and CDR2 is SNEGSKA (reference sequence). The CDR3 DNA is TGCAGTGCTAGCGGCCCCACTAGCGGGGGGGCGGTTGAGACCCAGTACTTC. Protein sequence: CSASGPTSGGAVETQYF.

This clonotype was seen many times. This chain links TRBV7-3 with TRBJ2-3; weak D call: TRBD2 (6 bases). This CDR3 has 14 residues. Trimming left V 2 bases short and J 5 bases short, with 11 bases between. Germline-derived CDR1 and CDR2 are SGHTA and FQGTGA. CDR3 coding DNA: TGTGCCAGCAGCTTACAGGCGGAGGGAGATACGCAGTATTTT. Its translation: CASSLQAEGDTQYF.

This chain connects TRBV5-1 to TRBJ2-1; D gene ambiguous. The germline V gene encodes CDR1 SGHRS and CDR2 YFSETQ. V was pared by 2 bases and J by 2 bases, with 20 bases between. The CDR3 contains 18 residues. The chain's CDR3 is CASSFPSTLQIPYNEQFF. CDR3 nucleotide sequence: TGCGCCAGCAGCTTTCCTTCGACACTACAGATCCCCTACAATGAGCAGTTCTTC.